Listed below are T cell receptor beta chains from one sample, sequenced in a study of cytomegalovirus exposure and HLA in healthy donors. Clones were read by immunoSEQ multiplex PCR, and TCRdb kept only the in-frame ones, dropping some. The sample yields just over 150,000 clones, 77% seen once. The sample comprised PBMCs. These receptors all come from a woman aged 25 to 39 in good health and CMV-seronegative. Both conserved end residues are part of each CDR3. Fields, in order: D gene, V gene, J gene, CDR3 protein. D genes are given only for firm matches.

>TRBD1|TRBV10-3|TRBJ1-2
CATQTGYGYTF
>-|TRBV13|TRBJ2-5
CASRSRGQETQYF
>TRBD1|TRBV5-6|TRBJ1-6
CASSADRGREDSPLHF
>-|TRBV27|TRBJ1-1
CASSLLFGGADTEAFF
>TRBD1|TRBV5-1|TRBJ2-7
CASSLPTGGDEQYF
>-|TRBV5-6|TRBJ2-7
CASSYGPPNRGEQYF
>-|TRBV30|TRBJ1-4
CACFTGFRYEKLFF
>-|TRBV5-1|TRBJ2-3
CASSLSGMDTQYF
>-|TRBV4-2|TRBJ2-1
CASSQVGRVHSYNEQFF
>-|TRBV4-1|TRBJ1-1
CASSQGDYTEAFF
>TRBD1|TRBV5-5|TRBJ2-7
CASSSRAGGHEQYF
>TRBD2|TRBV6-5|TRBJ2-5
CASSYGLAGGAETQYF
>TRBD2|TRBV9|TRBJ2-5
CASSVGGGDWQTQYF
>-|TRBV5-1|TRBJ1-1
CASSLAVAGANTEAFF
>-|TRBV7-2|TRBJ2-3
CASSLADTQYF